The next 24 T cell receptor beta chains were all read from a single sample in a study of T cells after yellow fever vaccination. From the 5' RACE reads, TCRdb called clonotypes with MiXCR, one entry per CDR3 protein. This table has roughly 300,000 distinct CDR3 sequences, approximately 8% appearing once. The input for sequencing was PBMCs, taken about 49 days after the first yellow fever vaccination. Every receptor here comes from a man between 18 and 29 years old who received the YFV17D yellow fever vaccine.

The chain joins TRBV5-1 to TRBJ2-5; the D call may be TRBD1 or TRBD2 (7 bases each). Germline assignment: CDR1 SGHRS and CDR2 YFSETQ. V lost 7 bases, J lost 5 bases, and 15 bases lay in between. CDR3 length equals 13 residues. This CDR3 is CASRLAGGETQYF. In nucleotides, the CDR3 is TGCGCCAGCCGACTAGCAGGGGGGGAGACCCAGTACTTC.

This clonotype has just a few counts. The chain carries TRBV27 and TRBJ1-5; D perhaps matches TRBD1 (6 bases). Deletions cut 2 bases from V and 6 bases from J, with 11 bases between. Germline V gives CDR1 MNHEY, CDR2 SMNVEV (reference sequence). There are 14 residues in the CDR3. In DNA form, the CDR3 reads TGTGCCAGCAGTTTACGCTCAGGGGTTCAGCCCCAGCATTTT. It encodes CASSLRSGVQPQHF.

The chain carries TRBV4-2 and TRBJ2-5; no firm D call. The V end was cut by 5 bases, the J end by 6 bases, with 13 bases between. Per the germline V gene, CDR1 is LGHNA and CDR2 is YNFKEQ. There are 13 residues in the CDR3. CDR3: CASSSVLSKTQYF. CDR3 DNA sequence: TGTGCCAGCAGCTCGGTCCTGTCAAAGACCCAGTACTTC.

This clonotype was counted between two and nine times. The CDR3 protein is CASSEGRRAETQYF. CDR3 bases: TGTGCCAGCAGTGAAGGACGGCGGGCGGAGACCCAGTACTTC. The chain links TRBV2 to TRBJ2-5; tentatively, D is TRBD2 (5 bases). Trimming removed 1 base from V and 5 bases from J, with 11 bases in between. The CDR3 loop spans 14 amino acids. Germline assignment: CDR1 SNHLY and CDR2 FYNNEI.

The chain is built from TRBV9 and TRBJ2-1; the D gene is possibly TRBD2 (7 bases). CDR3 size: 16 residues. CDR1 is SGDLS and CDR2 is YYNGEE in the germline V gene. The germline V and J ends were trimmed by 2 bases and 3 bases, with 15 bases remaining between them. As DNA, the CDR3 is TGTGCCAGCAGCGTCCTAGGGGGGGGGTTCTACAATGAGCAGTTCTTC. This gives the protein CASSVLGGGFYNEQFF.

The chain uses TRBV14 and TRBJ2-7; 12 bases are shared with TRBD2. The CDR3 extends over 19 amino acids. Germline V gives CDR1 SGHDN, CDR2 FVKESK. The junction had 11 bases not matched to a gene; V was cut back by 0 bases and J by 2 bases. The CDR3 DNA reads TGTGCCAGCAGCCAAGATCACCGACTAGCGGGGGCCCATCCCTACGAGCAGTACTTC. It translates to CASSQDHRLAGAHPYEQYF.

V gene TRBV6-6 combines with J gene TRBJ2-2, with 8 bases that match TRBD2. The length of the CDR3 is 15 residues. CDR1 and CDR2 from the germline V gene are MNHNY and SVGAGI (reference sequence). The J segment lost 7 bases and the V segment lost 0 bases, leaving 4 bases of the junction unmatched. The CDR3 DNA is TGTGCCAGCAGTTACTCGAGAGCGGGGGACGGGGAGCTGTTTTTT. Its translation: CASSYSRAGDGELFF.

This clonotype was detected only a few times. This chain links TRBV11-2 with TRBJ2-1; D possibly corresponds to TRBD1 (5 bases). Germline V gene sequence: CDR1 SGHAT, CDR2 FQNNGV. The CDR3 contains 15 residues. V was cut by 5 bases and J by 2 bases, with 13 bases left in between. DNA for the CDR3: TGTGCCAGCAGCGTCCAGGGTTACGCCTACAATGAGCAGTTCTTC. Translated, it gives CASSVQGYAYNEQFF.

There are a few counts of this clonotype. The CDR3 coding sequence is TGTGCCAGCAGCTCTAGGACATGGGCTCAGCATTTT. This encodes CASSSRTWAQHF. The chain couples TRBV7-6 to TRBJ1-5; TRBD1 might be the D (5 bases). CDR1 and CDR2 from the germline V gene are SGHVS and FNYEAQ. The V end was cut by 4 bases, the J end by 13 bases, with 14 bases between. This CDR3 is built from 12 residues.

This clonotype has only a few counts. The chain carries TRBV5-1 and TRBJ2-7; the D is unclear. Germline V CDR1 and CDR2: SGHRS, YFSETQ. Trimming took 0 bases from V and 3 from J, leaving 16 bases between them. The CDR3 consists of 16 residues. This CDR3 reads CASSLGPGKSIYEQYF. CDR3 DNA sequence: TGCGCCAGCAGCTTGGGCCCGGGCAAAAGCATCTACGAGCAGTACTTC.

The rearrangement links TRBV3-1 to TRBJ2-2; maybe TRBD2 (6 bases). V was pared by 10 bases and J by 2 bases, with 23 bases between. The CDR3 runs to 17 residues. The germline CDR1 and CDR2 sequences are LGHDT and YNNKEL (reference sequence). The CDR3 DNA follows: TGTGCCACCACCCCAAGCACCGGGACTCCAAACACCGGGGAGCTGTTTTTT. Its translation is CATTPSTGTPNTGELFF.

The sample holds many counts of this clonotype. The CDR3 loop reads CAGSPGSTDTQYF. CDR3 DNA: TGCGCCGGGAGCCCGGGGAGCACAGATACGCAGTATTTT. V gene TRBV5-1 combines with J gene TRBJ2-3, with a possible D match to TRBD2 (5 bases). CDR3 length: 13 residues. The V gene lost 10 bases and the J gene lost 0 bases, with 12 bases spanning the gap. Looked up from germline, CDR1 is SGHRS and CDR2 is YFSETQ.

Written as DNA, the CDR3 is TGCGCCACCACTAGCGGGGGGCTCCTCAATGAGCAGTTCTTC. Protein product: CATTSGGLLNEQFF. The rearrangement joins TRBV5-1 to TRBJ2-1; 12 bases agree with TRBD2. The germline V gene has CDR1 SGHRS and CDR2 YFSETQ. The CDR3 covers 14 residues. The V segment lost 9 bases and the J segment 6 bases; nucleotides outside the gene matches: 7.

This clonotype was counted between two and nine times. The chain links TRBV5-1 to TRBJ2-3; D is uncertain. Germline values: CDR1 SGHRS, CDR2 YFSETQ. There are 11 residues in the CDR3. V was cut by 6 bases and J by 4 bases, with 6 bases left in between. The CDR3 region has the DNA TGCGCCAGCAATGGCGCAGATACGCAGTATTTT. This translates into CASNGADTQYF.

This clonotype appeared a few times. The rearrangement uses TRBV7-6 and TRBJ1-5; D perhaps matches TRBD1 (6 bases). The germline V gene encodes CDR1 SGHVS and CDR2 FNYEAQ. Trimming left V 6 bases short and J 6 bases short, with 12 bases between. This CDR3 spans 13 amino acids. The CDR3 DNA reads TGTGCCAGCAGGTCAGGGGTCGGTCAGCCCCAGCATTTT. This encodes CASRSGVGQPQHF.

This clonotype was observed a handful of times. The chain links TRBV4-3 to TRBJ2-1; D may be TRBD1 (5 bases). Germline loops: CDR1 LGHNA, CDR2 YSLEER. The ends were cut back, 0 bases at V and 6 bases at J, with 18 bases in the middle. The CDR3 runs 17 residues. The CDR3, as DNA: TGCGCCAGCAGCCAAGATCTCAGGGAACCCTTCGCCAATGAGCAGTTCTTC. Translating it yields CASSQDLREPFANEQFF.

V is TRBV5-1 and J is TRBJ2-5; TRBD1 is a possible D gene (6 bases). Trimming stripped 4 bases from V and 2 bases from J, with 12 bases between. Per germline, CDR1 SGHRS and CDR2 YFSETQ. This CDR3 comprises 14 residues. CDR3 DNA: TGCGCCAGCAGCCCAAGACAGGTACAAGAGACCCAGTACTTC. Its protein product is CASSPRQVQETQYF.

This clonotype was picked up a small number of times. The chain employs TRBV5-1 and TRBJ2-3; 13 positions agree with TRBD2. CDR1 and CDR2 from the germline V gene are SGHRS and YFSETQ. The CDR3 has 16 amino acids. J gave up 3 bases and V 4 bases, and 5 bases lay outside the gene matches. The CDR3 loop is CASSTGLAGATDTQYF. The DNA for the CDR3 is TGCGCCAGCAGCACCGGACTAGCGGGGGCGACAGATACGCAGTATTTT. Supplemented by reference TRBV5-1 and TRBJ2-3, the full variable domain reads KAGVTQTPRYLIKTRGQQVTLSCSPISGHRSVSWYQQTPGQGLQFLFEYFSETQRNKGNFPGRFSGRQFSNSRSEMNVSTLELGDSALYLCASSTGLAGATDTQYFGPGTRLTVL.

This clonotype has only a few counts. The V gene is TRBV2, the J gene TRBJ2-2; no clear D. The CDR3 spans 15 residues. CDR1 SNHLY and CDR2 FYNNEI come from the germline V gene. V dropped 1 base and J dropped 3 bases, with 9 bases sitting between them. Here the CDR3 reads CASSEVPSDTGELFF. CDR3 DNA sequence: TGTGCCAGCAGTGAAGTGCCCTCGGACACCGGGGAGCTGTTTTTT.

This chain connects TRBV20-1 to TRBJ2-5, with no clear D. Trimming cost V 4 bases and J 2 bases, with 14 bases left between them. Looked up from germline, CDR1 is DFQATT and CDR2 is SNEGSKA (reference sequence). The length of the CDR3 is 14 residues. The CDR3 DNA reads TGCAGTGCTACTGGGATAGTCATTCAAGAGACCCAGTACTTC. This gives the protein CSATGIVIQETQYF.

The chain recombines TRBV11-2 with TRBJ2-2; 15 bases are a match to TRBD2. The CDR3 totals 19 residues. CDR1 SGHAT and CDR2 FQNNGV come from the germline V gene. The J segment lost 4 bases and the V segment lost 2 bases, leaving 8 bases of the junction unmatched. Written as DNA, the CDR3 is TGTGCCAGCAGCTTATCAGGACTAGCGGGGGGGCAGACCACCGGGGAGCTGTTTTTT. Its protein is CASSLSGLAGGQTTGELFF. The whole variable domain, remainder taken from reference TRBV11-2 and TRBJ2-2, is EAGVAQSPRYKIIEKRQSVAFWCNPISGHATLYWYQQILGQGPKLLIQFQNNGVVDDSQLPKDRFSAERLKGVDSTLKIQPAKLEDSAVYLCASSLSGLAGGQTTGELFFGEGSRLTVL.

This chain uses TRBV10-3 with TRBJ2-2; D remains ambiguous. V was clipped by 8 bases and J by 5 bases, with 3 bases between them. The CDR3 length is 10 residues. Germline assignment: CDR1 ENHRY and CDR2 SYGVKD. The CDR3 DNA sequence: TGTGCCATCGGGACCGGGGAGCTGTTTTTT. Translating it yields CAIGTGELFF.

This clonotype was seen only a few times. The chain uses TRBV5-5 and TRBJ1-1; TRBD1 is a possible D gene (5 bases). Germline values: CDR1 SGHKS, CDR2 YYEKEE (reference sequence). This CDR3 contains 15 residues. V was trimmed by 0 bases and J by 3 bases, leaving 12 bases between them. CDR3 nucleotide sequence: TGTGCCAGCAGCTTGGAGGGGATTTACGACACTGAAGCTTTCTTT. This translates into CASSLEGIYDTEAFF.

This clonotype was seen a few times. The chain links TRBV9 to TRBJ1-2; 7 positions match TRBD1. The V and J ends lost 3 bases and 8 bases, in that order; junction bases with no gene match: 4. Germline assignment: CDR1 SGDLS and CDR2 YYNGEE. The CDR3 spans 12 residues. The CDR3 bases are TGTGCCAGCAGCGGGGACAGAGGAGGCTACACCTTC. Protein sequence: CASSGDRGGYTF.